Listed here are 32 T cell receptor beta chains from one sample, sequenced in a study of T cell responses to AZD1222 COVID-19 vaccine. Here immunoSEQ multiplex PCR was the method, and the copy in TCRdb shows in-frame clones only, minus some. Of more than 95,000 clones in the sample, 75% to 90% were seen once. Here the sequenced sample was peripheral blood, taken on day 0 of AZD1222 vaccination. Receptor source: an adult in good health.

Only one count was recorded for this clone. The CDR3 DNA reads as TGTGCCAGCAGCTCAGAAAGAACGGACGTCCCCCAGCATTTT. This gives the protein CASSSERTDVPQHF. J is TRBJ1-5 and V is TRBV6-5; no clear D. Germline V gene data show CDR1 as MNHEY and CDR2 as SVGAGI. Trimming left V 6 bases short and J 10 bases short, with 19 bases between. The CDR3 runs 14 residues.

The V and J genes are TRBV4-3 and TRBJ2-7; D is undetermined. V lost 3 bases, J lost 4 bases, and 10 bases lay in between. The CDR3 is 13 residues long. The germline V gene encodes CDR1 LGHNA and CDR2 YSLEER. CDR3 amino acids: CASSHSILYEQYF. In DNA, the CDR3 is TGCGCCAGCAGCCACTCTATCCTTTACGAGCAGTACTTC.

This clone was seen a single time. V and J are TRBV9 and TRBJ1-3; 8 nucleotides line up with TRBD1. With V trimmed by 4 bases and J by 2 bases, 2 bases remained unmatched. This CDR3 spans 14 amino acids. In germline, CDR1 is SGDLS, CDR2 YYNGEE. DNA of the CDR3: TGTGCCAGCAGCCGGACAGGGACTGGAAACACCATATATTTT. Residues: CASSRTGTGNTIYF.

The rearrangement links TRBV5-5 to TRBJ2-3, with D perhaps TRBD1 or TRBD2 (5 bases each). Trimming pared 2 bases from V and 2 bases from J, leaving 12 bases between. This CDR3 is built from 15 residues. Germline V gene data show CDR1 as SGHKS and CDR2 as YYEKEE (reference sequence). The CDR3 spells CASSFLGAITDTQYF. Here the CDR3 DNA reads TGTGCCAGCAGCTTTCTCGGGGCGATCACAGATACGCAGTATTTT.

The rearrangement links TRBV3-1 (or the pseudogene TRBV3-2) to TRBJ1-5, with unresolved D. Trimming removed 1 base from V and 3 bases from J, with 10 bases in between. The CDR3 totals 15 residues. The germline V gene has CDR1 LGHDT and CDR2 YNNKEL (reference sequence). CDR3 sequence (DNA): TGTGCCAGCAGCCAAGTGGCACGGCCCAATCAGCCCCAGCATTTT. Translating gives CASSQVARPNQPQHF.

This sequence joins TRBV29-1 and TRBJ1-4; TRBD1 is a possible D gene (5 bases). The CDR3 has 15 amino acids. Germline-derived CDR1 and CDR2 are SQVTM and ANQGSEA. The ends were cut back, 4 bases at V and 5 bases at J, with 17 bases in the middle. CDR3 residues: CSVGLWGGVNEKLFF. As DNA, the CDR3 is TGCAGCGTTGGCCTCTGGGGGGGGGTAAATGAAAAACTGTTTTTT.

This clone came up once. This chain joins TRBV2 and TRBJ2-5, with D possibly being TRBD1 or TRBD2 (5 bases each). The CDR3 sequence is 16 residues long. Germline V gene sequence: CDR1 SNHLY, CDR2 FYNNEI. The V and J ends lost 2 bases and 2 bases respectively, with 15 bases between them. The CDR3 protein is CASSEMGTRSQETQYF. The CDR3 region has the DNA TGTGCCAGCAGTGAAATGGGGACCCGTAGTCAAGAGACCCAGTACTTC.

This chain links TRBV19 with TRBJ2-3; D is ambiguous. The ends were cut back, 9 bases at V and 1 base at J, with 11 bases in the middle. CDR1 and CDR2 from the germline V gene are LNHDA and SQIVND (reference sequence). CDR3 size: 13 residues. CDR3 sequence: CASNQVGTDTQYF. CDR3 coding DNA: TGTGCCAGCAATCAAGTGGGCACAGATACGCAGTATTTT.

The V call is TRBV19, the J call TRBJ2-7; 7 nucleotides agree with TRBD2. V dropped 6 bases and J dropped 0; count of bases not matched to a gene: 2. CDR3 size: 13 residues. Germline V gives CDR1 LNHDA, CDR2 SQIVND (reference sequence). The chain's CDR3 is CASRRGTSYEQYF. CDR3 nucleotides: TGTGCCAGTAGGCGGGGGACCTCCTACGAGCAGTACTTC.

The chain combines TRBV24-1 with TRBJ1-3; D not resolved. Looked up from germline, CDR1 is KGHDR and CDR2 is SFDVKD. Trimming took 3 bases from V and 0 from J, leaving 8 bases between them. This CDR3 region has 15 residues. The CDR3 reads CATSDGPLSGNTIYF. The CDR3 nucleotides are TGTGCCACCAGTGATGGGCCACTCTCTGGAAACACCATATATTTT.

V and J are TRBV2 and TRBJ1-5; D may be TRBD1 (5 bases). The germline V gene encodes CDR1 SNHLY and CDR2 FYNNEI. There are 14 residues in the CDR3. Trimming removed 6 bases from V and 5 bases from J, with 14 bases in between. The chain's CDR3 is CASRRQTNYQPQHF. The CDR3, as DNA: TGTGCCAGCAGAAGACAGACTAACTATCAGCCCCAGCATTTT.

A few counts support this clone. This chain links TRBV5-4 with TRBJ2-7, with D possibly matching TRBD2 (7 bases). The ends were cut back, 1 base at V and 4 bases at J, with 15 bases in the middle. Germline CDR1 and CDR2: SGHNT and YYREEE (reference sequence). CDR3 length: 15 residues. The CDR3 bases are TGTGCCAGCAGCTTGTGGGGGGGCCCCCAATACGAGCAGTACTTC. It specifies CASSLWGGPQYEQYF.

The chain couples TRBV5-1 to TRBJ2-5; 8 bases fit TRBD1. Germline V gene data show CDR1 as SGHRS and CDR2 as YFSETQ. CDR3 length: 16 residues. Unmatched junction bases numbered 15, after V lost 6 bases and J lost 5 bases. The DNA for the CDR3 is TGCGCCAGCACCCATTCCCCGGGACAGGATGCGGAGACCCAGTACTTC. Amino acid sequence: CASTHSPGQDAETQYF.

DNA of the CDR3: TGCGCCAGCAGCCCAGAGGGGGCTCTAGACTATGGCTACACCTTC. The encoded protein is CASSPEGALDYGYTF. The chain employs TRBV4-1 and TRBJ1-2; 7 nucleotides match TRBD1. The V and J ends lost 4 bases and 3 bases, in that order; junction bases with no gene match: 8. Germline assignment: CDR1 MGHRA and CDR2 YSYEKL. This CDR3 is 15 amino acids long.

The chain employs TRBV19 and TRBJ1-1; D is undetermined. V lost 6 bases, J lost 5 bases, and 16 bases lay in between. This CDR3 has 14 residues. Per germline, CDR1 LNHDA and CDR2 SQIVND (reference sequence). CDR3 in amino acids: CASSPVEARTEAFF. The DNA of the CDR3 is TGTGCCAGTAGCCCGGTCGAGGCGCGGACTGAAGCTTTCTTT.

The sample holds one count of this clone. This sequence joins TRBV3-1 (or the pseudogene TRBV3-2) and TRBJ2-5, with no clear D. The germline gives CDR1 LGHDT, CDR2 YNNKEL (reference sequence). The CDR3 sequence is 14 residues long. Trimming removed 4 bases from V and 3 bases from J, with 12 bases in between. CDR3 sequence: CASSPGAQEETQYF. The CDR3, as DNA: TGTGCCAGCAGCCCCGGAGCTCAAGAAGAGACCCAGTACTTC.

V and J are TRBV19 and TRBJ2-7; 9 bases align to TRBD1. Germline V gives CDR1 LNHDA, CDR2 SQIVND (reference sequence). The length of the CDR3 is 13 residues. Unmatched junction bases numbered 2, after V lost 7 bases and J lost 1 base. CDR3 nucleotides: TGTGCCAGTAAAGGGACAGGGTCCTACGAGCAGTACTTC. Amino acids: CASKGTGSYEQYF.

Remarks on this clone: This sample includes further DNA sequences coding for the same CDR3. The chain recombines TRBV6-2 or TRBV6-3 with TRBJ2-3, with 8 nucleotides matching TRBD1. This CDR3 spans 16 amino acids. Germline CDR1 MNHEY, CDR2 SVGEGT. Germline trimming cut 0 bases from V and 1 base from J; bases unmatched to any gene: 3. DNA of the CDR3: TGTGCCAGCAGTTACTCGTCAGGGGGCGGCACAGATACGCAGTATTTT. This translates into CASSYSSGGGTDTQYF.

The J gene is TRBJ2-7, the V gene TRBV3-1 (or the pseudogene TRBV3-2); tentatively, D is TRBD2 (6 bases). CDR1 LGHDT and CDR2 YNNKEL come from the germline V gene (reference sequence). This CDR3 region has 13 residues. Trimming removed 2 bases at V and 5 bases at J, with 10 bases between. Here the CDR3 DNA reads TGTGCCAGCAGCCAATTAGCGGCACACGAGCAGTACTTC. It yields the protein CASSQLAAHEQYF.

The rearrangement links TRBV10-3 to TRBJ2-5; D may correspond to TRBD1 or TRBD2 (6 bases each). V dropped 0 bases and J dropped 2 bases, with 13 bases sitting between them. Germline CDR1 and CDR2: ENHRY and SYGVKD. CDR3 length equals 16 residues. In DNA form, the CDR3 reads TGTGCCATCAGTGAGTCGAAGGGGGGTTCTCAAGAGACCCAGTACTTC. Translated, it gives CAISESKGGSQETQYF.

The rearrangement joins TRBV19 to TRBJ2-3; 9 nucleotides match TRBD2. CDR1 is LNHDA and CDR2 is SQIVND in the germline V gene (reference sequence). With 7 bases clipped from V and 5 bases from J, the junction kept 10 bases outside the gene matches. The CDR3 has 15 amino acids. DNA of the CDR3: TGTGCCAGTACGCGATCGTTAGCGGGAGTAGATACGCAGTATTTT. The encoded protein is CASTRSLAGVDTQYF. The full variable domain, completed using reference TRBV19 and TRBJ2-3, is DGGITQSPKYLFRKEGQNVTLSCEQNLNHDAMYWYRQDPGQGLRLIYYSQIVNDFQKGDIAEGYSVSREKKESFPLTVTSAQKNPTAFYLCASTRSLAGVDTQYFGPGTRLTVL.

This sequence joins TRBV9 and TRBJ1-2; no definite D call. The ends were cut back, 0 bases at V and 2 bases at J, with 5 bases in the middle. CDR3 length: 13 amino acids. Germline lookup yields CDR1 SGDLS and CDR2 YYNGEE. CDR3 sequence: CASSVATNYGYTF. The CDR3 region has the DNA TGTGCCAGCAGCGTAGCTACGAACTATGGCTACACCTTC.

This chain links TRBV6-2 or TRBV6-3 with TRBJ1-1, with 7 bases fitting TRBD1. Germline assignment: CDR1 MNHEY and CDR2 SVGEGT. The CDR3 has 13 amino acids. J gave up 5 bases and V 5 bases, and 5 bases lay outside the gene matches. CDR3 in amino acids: CASSTRGRTEAFF. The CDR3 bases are TGTGCCAGCAGTACCAGGGGGAGAACTGAAGCTTTCTTT.

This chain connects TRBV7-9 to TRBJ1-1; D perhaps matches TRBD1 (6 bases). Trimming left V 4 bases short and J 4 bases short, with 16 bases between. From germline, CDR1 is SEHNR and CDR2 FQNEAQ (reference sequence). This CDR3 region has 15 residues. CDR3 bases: TGTGCCAGCAGCTCAGGGGTACTAACGATCACTGAAGCTTTCTTT. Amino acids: CASSSGVLTITEAFF. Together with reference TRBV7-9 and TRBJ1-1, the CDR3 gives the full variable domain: DTGVSQNPRHKITKRGQNVTFRCDPISEHNRLYWYRQTLGQGPEFLTYFQNEAQLEKSRLLSDRFSAERPKGSFSTLEIQRTEQGDSAMYLCASSSGVLTITEAFFGQGTRLTVV.

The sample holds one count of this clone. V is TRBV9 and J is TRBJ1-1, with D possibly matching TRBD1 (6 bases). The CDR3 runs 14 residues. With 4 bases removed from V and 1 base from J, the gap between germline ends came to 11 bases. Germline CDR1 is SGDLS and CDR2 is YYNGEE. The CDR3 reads CASSSQQGNTEAFF. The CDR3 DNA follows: TGTGCCAGCAGCTCTCAACAGGGGAACACTGAAGCTTTCTTT.

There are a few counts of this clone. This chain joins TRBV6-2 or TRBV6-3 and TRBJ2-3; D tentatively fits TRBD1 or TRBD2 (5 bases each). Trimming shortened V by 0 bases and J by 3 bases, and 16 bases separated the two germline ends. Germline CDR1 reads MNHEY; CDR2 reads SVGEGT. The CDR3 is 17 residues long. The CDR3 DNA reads TGTGCCAGCAGTTACTCCCTTAGGACTGGGGCAACAGATACGCAGTATTTT. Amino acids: CASSYSLRTGATDTQYF.

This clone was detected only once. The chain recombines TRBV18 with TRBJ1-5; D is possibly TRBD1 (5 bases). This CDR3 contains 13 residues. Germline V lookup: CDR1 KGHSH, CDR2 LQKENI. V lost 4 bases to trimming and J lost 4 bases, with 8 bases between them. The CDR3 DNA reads TGTGCCAGCTCACGGGGGGAAAATCAGCCCCAGCATTTT. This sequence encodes CASSRGENQPQHF.

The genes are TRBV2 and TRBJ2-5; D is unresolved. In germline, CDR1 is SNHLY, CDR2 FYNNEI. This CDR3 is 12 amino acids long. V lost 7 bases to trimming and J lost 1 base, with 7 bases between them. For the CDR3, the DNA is TGTGCCAGCATGTACGTCCAAGAGACCCAGTACTTC. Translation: CASMYVQETQYF.

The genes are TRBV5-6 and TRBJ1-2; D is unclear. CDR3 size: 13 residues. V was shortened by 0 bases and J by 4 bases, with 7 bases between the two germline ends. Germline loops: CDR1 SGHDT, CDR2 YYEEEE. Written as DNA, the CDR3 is TGTGCCAGCAGCTTGGGTCGGTTCTATGGCTACACCTTC. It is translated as CASSLGRFYGYTF.

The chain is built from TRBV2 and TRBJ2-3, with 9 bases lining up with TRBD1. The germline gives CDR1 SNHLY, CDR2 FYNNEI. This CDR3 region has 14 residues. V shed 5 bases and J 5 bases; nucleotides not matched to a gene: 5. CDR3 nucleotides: TGTGCCAGCAGTCAGGACAGGGGCGAAGATACGCAGTATTTT. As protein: CASSQDRGEDTQYF.

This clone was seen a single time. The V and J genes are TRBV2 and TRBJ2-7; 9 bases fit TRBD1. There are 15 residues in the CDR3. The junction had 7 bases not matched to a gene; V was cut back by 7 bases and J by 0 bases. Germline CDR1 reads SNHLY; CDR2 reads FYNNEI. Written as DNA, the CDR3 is TGTGCCAGCATCGGACAGGGGTCCTCCTCCTACGAGCAGTACTTC. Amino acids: CASIGQGSSSYEQYF.

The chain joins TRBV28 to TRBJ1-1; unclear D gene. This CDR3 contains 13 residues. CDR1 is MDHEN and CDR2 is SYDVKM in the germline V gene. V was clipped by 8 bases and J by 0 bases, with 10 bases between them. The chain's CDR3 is CASWVRLNTEAFF. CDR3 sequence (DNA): TGTGCCAGCTGGGTGAGGTTGAACACTGAAGCTTTCTTT.